What follows describes a single T cell receptor (beta chain). Its antigen specificity is not known. No per-base quality is available; no much larger clone lies one base away. The donors were healthy, HIV-negative adults who had no recently reported acute infections or vaccinations. Only Caucasian adults living in Nashville, Tennessee, USA were represented among the donors. CD4+ T cells were enriched through magnetic negative selection, after which naive cells were positively selected on CD45RA and the remaining negative fraction served as the memory subset. After blood collection by leukapheresis, PBMCs were isolated using Ficoll-Histopaque density gradient centrifugation and then cryopreserved in the vapor phase of liquid nitrogen. Analytical flow cytometry was used to check the purity and quantity of each magnetically sorted T cell population. Each sorted fraction had its genomic DNA isolated and then quantified by UV absorbance on a Nanodrop 2000c.

TCR CDR3 regions were amplified from genomic DNA by multiplex PCR using the deep immunoSEQ assay. Extracted genomic DNA from each cell subset was distributed evenly across all wells of several immunoSEQ 96-well plates, and each plate was treated as a replicate. For sorted subsets, about 200 ng genomic DNA, equal to 30,000 or so T cell genomes, was loaded into each replicate PCR. Purified libraries were quantified with a Qubit 3.0 fluorometer, sized on a Bioanalyzer 2100, and re-quantified with the KAPA Library Quantification kit. Every immunoSEQ 96-well plate was sequenced on a dedicated single-read 150-cycle Illumina NextSeq 550 flow cell. The study's processing was this. Because only junctional sequences without quality scores were contained in the immunoSEQ output, filtering matching that applied to full-length reads could not be performed. To assign V/J genes and CDR3, sequences were annotated against IMGT germline references using PyIR, a Python wrapper for IgBLAST v1.9. Reads with weak V/J assignments (E-value above 1e-6), missing CDR3, stop codons, out-of-frame junctions, or ambiguous translated residues were removed. V3J clonotypes were defined by identical inferred V gene, J gene, and CDR3 amino acid sequence. Percentage overlap between repertoires was computed as shared unique clonotypes divided by the size of the smaller repertoire. Three approaches were used to assess repertoire richness: RTK rarefaction, the Chao1 estimator, and Recon v2.1 estimates of unobserved clonotypes. OLGA was used to compute generation probabilities for all TCRbeta clonotypes that the gDNA method yielded from four donors. TCRdb's version of the immuneACCESS table is confined to in-frame rearrangements and falls short of the full clone set. An unresolved V gene accounts for under half of the shortfall where checked; the remainder is of unknown origin. V, J and clone size reflect that table, while D and trimming were determined from the DNA. The sample includes over a million clones, with roughly 96% observed a single time. Approximately 1.2% of the sample belongs to the ten largest clones.

Deletion took 1 base off V and 6 bases off J, with a span of 16 bases between the germline ends. From the cysteine through the phenylalanine, the CDR3 covers 15 amino acids. The entry retains the CDR3 DNA only, 45 bases that are in frame from base 1. From the germline V gene, CDR1 is SGHTA and CDR2 is FQGNSA. The sample comes from a study of shared clonotypes between healthy human individuals (dated by TCRdb to 2018 to 2021). The study in broad terms: The cohort comprised a couple of women and a few men aged 18 to 49 years. Per donor, three plates each were used for CD4 naive and CD4 memory, two for CD8 naive, and one for CD8 memory. The study deeply sequenced blood TCR repertoires of about 5 healthy adults to estimate repertoire size and the extent of clonotype sharing between individuals. To increase sequencing depth and limit assay-specific biases, different laboratories used diverse techniques to prepare libraries and sequence TCR repertoires. Each donor's leukapheresis produced roughly between about 0.9 and 9.5 billion PBMCs.

The paper's findings and limits, for the study overall: Compared with non-shared clonotypes, the clonotypes found in all four sorted-subset donors had higher generation probabilities. Because the study included only a small number of donors, the genetic and exposure-history diversity represented was limited. Incomplete sequencing was indicated by rarefaction of sorted-subset datasets, despite the large sequencing depth. Pairwise subsampling indicated that sequencing depth was expected to affect the degree of clonotype sharing among donors. Estimated clonotype richness was generally larger for naive than for memory subsets. Around 5.4% of naive CD4, roughly 3.5% of naive CD8, 2.3% of memory CD4, and approximately 0.4% of memory CD8 clonotypes were shared across several donors. Only blood was sampled, and tissue TCR repertoires likely differ from those in blood.

Recombination linked TRBV7-2 to TRBJ2-7; the D segment could be TRBD2, given 6 matching bases. What was sequenced was naive CD4+ T cells sorted from blood. This specimen's cell subset or site label, interpreted: CD45RA+ positively selected. The TCR sequence derives from a man aged 25 to 45 in good health. For the CDR3, the sequence is CASSLVPGAEGEQYF. The DNA sequence is TGTGCCAGCAGCTTAGTTCCAGGAGCGGAGGGCGAGCAGTACTTC. Full variable domain (CDR3 extended with the reference TRBV7-2 and TRBJ2-7 proteins): GAGVSQSPSNKVTEKGKDVELRCDPISGHTALYWYRQSLGQGLEFLIYFQGNSAPDKSGLPSDRFSAERTGGSVSTLTIQRTQQEDSAVYLCASSLVPGAEGEQYFGPGTRLTVT.